These T cell receptor beta chains were read from a single sample in a study of blood T cells in healthy people across ages. TCRdb used MiXCR to reprocess the 5' RACE reads, holding one entry per CDR3 protein. The sample carries about 1.6 million distinct CDR3 sequences, roughly 32% recorded once. Input material: blood. The receptors shown here come from a woman aged 25 to 45 in good health. CDR3s include the opening cysteine and the closing phenylalanine or tryptophan. D genes are given only for firm matches. Only some rows state a clone size, as once, few, many or a class for expanded clones.

v_gene	j_gene	d_gene	abundance	CDR3nt	CDR3aa
TRBV12-3/TRBV12-4	TRBJ2-2	TRBD2	once	TGTGCCAGCAGCCCTGGGACTAGCGGGGTCCCCGGGGAGCTGTTTTTT	CASSPGTSGVPGELFF
TRBV5-4	TRBJ2-7	.	few	TGTGCCAGCAGTACTCAGGCAGGATCCTACGAGCAGTACTTC	CASSTQAGSYEQYF
TRBV28	TRBJ2-7	TRBD2	.	TGTGCCAACAGTCCCTCACGGGGCGGGAGGGCCAAGAACGAGCAGTACTTC	CANSPSRGGRAKNEQYF
TRBV9	TRBJ2-6	.	.	TGTGCCAGCAGCGTAGCTAGGGGCGCCTCTGGGGCCGACGTCCTGACTTTC	CASSVARGASGADVLTF
TRBV7-6	TRBJ2-1	TRBD2	.	TGTGCCAGCAGCTTATTCCCTAGCGGGAATGAGCAGTTCTTC	CASSLFPSGNEQFF
TRBV20-1	TRBJ2-6	TRBD2	.	TGCAGTGCTAGGGAGACTAGCGGGATGACTGGGGCCAACGTCCTGACTTTC	CSARETSGMTGANVLTF
TRBV12-3/TRBV12-4	TRBJ2-7	.	.	TGTGCCAGCAGTTTAGGGGACACTATCTACGAGCAGTACTTC	CASSLGDTIYEQYF
TRBV12-5	TRBJ2-1	.	few	TGTGCTAGTGGTTTGGTACTGGGACGCCACAATGAGCAGTTCTTC	CASGLVLGRHNEQFF
TRBV10-3	TRBJ2-7	TRBD2	many	TGTGCCATCAGTGAGGCGGGAGGTGGAGAGCAGTACTTC	CAISEAGGGEQYF
TRBV12-3/TRBV12-4	TRBJ1-4	.	few	TGTGCCAGCAGTTTCGGGCAGGAGGTGGAAAAACTGTTTTTT	CASSFGQEVEKLFF
TRBV7-9	TRBJ2-3	.	many	TGTGCCAGCAGCTTACAGGGGCAAGCAGATACGCAGTATTTT	CASSLQGQADTQYF
TRBV6-1	TRBJ2-1	.	.	TGTGCCAGCAGTGCCGAATCTCTGGGTAGCAATGAGCAGTTCTTC	CASSAESLGSNEQFF
TRBV6-1	TRBJ2-6	.	.	TGTGCCAGCATGTTTTGGGCCTCTGGGGCCAACGTCCTGACTTTC	CASMFWASGANVLTF
TRBV28	TRBJ2-7	TRBD2	.	TGTGCCAGCAGTTTACATTCTCCGGGACTAGCGAACGAGCAGTACTTC	CASSLHSPGLANEQYF
TRBV20-1	TRBJ2-5	TRBD1	.	TGCAGTACGAGGACAGGAGAGACCCAGTACTTC	CSTRTGETQYF
TRBV2	TRBJ1-2	.	.	TGTGCCAGCAGTGAAGCGCAACGCAGTCCCGTGGGCTACACCTTC	CASSEAQRSPVGYTF
TRBV7-6	TRBJ2-7	TRBD2	.	TGTGCCAGCAGCTTAAGGCCCCTAGCGGGGGCCATTCACGAGCAGTACTTC	CASSLRPLAGAIHEQYF
TRBV29-1	TRBJ1-1	.	many	TGCAGCGTTGAAGTGGAGGGGACTGAAGCTTTCTTT	CSVEVEGTEAFF
TRBV10-3	TRBJ1-1	.	few	TGTGCCATCAACCCGGACAGGAACACTGAAGCTTTCTTT	CAINPDRNTEAFF
TRBV12-3/TRBV12-4	TRBJ2-3	.	.	TGTGCCAGCAGTTGCCCCGGAGCAGATGCGGAGTATTTT	CASSCPGADAEYF
TRBV7-2	TRBJ2-3	.	many	TGTGCCAGCAGCTTAGTAGTCGGGCTTGCGATATCCAGGGATACGCAGTATTTT	CASSLVVGLAISRDTQYF
TRBV5-4	TRBJ2-3	TRBD2	.	TGTGCCAGCAGCTGGGGGACTAGCGGGAACACAGATACGCAGTATTTT	CASSWGTSGNTDTQYF
TRBV6-1	TRBJ2-3	.	few	TGTTCACTCACCGGGGCCGGTTTTAGCACAGATACGCAGTATTTT	CSLTGAGFSTDTQYF
TRBV29-1	TRBJ2-2	.	.	TGCAGCGGAGGGGACACCGGAACCGGGGAGCTGTTTTTT	CSGGDTGTGELFF
TRBV20-1	TRBJ2-1	TRBD1	.	TGCAGTGCTAGATGGGGGAAAGGGACAGGGGACAATGAGCAGTTCTTC	CSARWGKGTGDNEQFF
TRBV9	TRBJ2-1	TRBD2	.	TGTGCCAGCAGCGTAGGTATCGGGGGGGACGAGCAGTTCTTC	CASSVGIGGDEQFF
TRBV9	TRBJ2-3	.	.	TGTGCCAGCGGCGTAGACAATCTTCTAAGGGGCACAGATACGCAGTATTTT	CASGVDNLLRGTDTQYF
TRBV7-2	TRBJ1-5	TRBD1	few	TGTGCCAGCACACCAGCAGGGGGCGCGAGCAATCAGCCCCAGCATTTT	CASTPAGGASNQPQHF
TRBV29-1	TRBJ2-7	.	many	TGCAGCGTGGTGGGGGACCCCCTCGAGCAGTACTTC	CSVVGDPLEQYF
TRBV30	TRBJ1-1	.	.	TGTGCCTGGAGTGGTAGGAAGGGCACTGAAGCTTTCTTT	CAWSGRKGTEAFF
TRBV11-2	TRBJ1-5	.	.	TGTGCCAGCAGCTTCGATTTAAGTCAGCCCCAGCATTTT	CASSFDLSQPQHF
TRBV9	TRBJ2-7	.	few	TGTACCAGCAGCGTAGGAGGAACAGAAGCCGAGCAGTACTTC	CTSSVGGTEAEQYF
TRBV10-3	TRBJ2-1	.	few	TGTGCCATCAGCGACTACAGCCTTAGCTCCTACAATGAGCAGTTCTTC	CAISDYSLSSYNEQFF
TRBV4-1	TRBJ2-3	.	many	TGCGCCAGCAGCCAAGGGGACTTAGTCACAGATACGCAGTATTTT	CASSQGDLVTDTQYF
TRBV6-2/TRBV6-3	TRBJ2-3	.	few	TGTGCCAGCAGTTCGGACAGAACCTTAGCAGATACGCAGTATTTT	CASSSDRTLADTQYF